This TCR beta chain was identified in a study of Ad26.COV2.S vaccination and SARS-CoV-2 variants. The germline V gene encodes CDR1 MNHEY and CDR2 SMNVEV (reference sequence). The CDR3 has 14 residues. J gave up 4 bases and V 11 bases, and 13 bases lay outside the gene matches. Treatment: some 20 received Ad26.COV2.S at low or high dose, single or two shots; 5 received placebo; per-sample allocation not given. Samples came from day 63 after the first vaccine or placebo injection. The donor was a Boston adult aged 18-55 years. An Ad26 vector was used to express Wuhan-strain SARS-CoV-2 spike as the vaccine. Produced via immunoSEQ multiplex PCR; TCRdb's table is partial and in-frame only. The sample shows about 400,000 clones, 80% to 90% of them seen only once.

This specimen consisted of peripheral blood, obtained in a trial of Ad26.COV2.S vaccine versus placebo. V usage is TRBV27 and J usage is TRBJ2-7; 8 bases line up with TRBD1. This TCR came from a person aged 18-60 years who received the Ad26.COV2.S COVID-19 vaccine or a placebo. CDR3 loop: CAGLKRDRLYEQYF. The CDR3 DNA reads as TGTGCCGGCCTCAAGAGGGACAGGCTTTACGAGCAGTACTTC.